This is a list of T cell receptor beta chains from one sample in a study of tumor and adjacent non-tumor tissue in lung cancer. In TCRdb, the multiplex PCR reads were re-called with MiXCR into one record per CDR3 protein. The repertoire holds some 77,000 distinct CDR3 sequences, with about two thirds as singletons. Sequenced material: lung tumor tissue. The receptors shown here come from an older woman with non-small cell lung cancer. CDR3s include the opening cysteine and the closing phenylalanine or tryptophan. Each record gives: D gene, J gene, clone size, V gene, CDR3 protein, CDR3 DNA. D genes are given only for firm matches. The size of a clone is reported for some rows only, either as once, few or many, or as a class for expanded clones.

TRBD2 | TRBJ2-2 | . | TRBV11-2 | CPRSVGGTGELFF | TGTCCCAGAAGCGTCGGGGGGACGGGGGAGCTGTTTTTT
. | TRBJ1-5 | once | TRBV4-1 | CAGSLVPGGDQPQHF | TGCGCCGGCAGCCTCGTCCCCGGCGGGGACCAGCCCCAGCATTTT
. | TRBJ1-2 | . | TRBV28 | CASSSGHMYGYTF | TGTGCCAGCAGTTCCGGACATATGTATGGCTACACCTTC
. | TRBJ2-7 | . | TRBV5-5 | CASCLGQGTYEQYF | TGTGCCAGCTGCTTGGGTCAGGGGACTTACGAGCAGTACTTC
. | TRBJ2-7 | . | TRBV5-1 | CASGTGHVRVHEQYF | TGCGCCAGCGGCACGGGACACGTTAGGGTCCACGAGCAGTACTTC
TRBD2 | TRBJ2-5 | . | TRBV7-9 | CASRWSSGRETQYF | TGTGCCAGCAGATGGAGTAGCGGGAGAGAGACCCAGTACTTC
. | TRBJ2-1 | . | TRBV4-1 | CASNQSLGDYNEQFF | TGCGCCAGCAACCAATCGTTAGGGGACTACAATGAGCAGTTCTTC
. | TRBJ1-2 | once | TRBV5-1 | CASSPRGTQDAYTF | TGCGCCAGCAGCCCTAGAGGGACGCAGGACGCTTACACCTTC
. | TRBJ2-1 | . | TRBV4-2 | CASSQDRHEQLF | TGTGCCAGCAGCCAAGATAGGCACGAGCAGCTCTTC
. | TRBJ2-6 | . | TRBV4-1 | CASSPRGSPSSGANVLIF | TGCGCCAGCAGCCCCCGCGGCAGTCCTTCCTCTGGGGCCAACGTCCTGATTTTC
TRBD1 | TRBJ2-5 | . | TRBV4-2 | CASSQTPGQGYGETQYF | TGTGCCAGCAGCCAAACCCCGGGACAGGGATATGGGGAGACCCAGTACTTC
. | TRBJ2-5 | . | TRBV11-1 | CAGSFSNTQETQYF | TGTGCCGGCAGCTTTAGCAACACCCAAGAGACCCAGTACTTC
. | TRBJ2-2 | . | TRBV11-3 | CASIPHLSTSNTGELFF | TGTGCCAGCATCCCCCATCTATCGACATCGAACACCGGTGAGCTGTTTTTT
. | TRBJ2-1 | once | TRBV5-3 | CSRRLRGTSECSYNEQFF | TGTTCCAGAAGACTCCGCGGGACCAGCGAATGCTCCTACAATGAGCAGTTCTTC
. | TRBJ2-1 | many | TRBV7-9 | CASSSTGPRGEQFF | TGTGCCAGCAGCTCGACCGGACCCCGGGGAGAGCAGTTCTTC
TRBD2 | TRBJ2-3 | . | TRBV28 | CASSSHPGTSVRTVTDMQYF | TGTGCCAGCAGTTCCCATCCCGGGACTAGCGTGAGGACCGTCACAGATATGCAGTATTTT
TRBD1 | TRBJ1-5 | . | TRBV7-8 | CDRSTRDRGHQPQHF | TGTGACAGGAGCACTCGGGACAGGGGGCATCAGCCCCAGCATTTT
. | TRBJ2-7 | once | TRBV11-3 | CASSFYLGREHYF | TGTGCCAGCAGCTTCTACTTAGGACGCGAGCACTATTTC
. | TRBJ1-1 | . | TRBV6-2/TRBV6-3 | CASLRGMNTEVLF | TGCGCCAGCCTAAGGGGCATGAACACTGAAGTTCTCTTT
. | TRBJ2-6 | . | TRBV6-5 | CTSSYGTGHSGANVLTF | TGTACCAGTAGTTACGGAACAGGACACTCTGGGGCCAACGTCCTGACTTTC
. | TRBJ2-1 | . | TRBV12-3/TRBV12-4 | CANSLRGRSDYNEQFF | TGTGCCAACAGTCTCCGTGGCAGGAGCGATTACAATGAGCAGTTCTTC
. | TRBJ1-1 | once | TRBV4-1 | CASSKEQFGTEAFF | TGCGCCAGCAGCAAGGAACAGTTCGGCACTGAAGCTTTCTTT
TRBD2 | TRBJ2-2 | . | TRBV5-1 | CASSIGLATKNTGELFF | TGCGCCAGCAGCATAGGACTAGCAACTAAAAACACCGGGGAGCTGTTTTTT
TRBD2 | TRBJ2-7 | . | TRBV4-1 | CASSQEGLAGAHPYGQYF | TGCGCCAGCAGCCAAGAGGGACTAGCGGGAGCTCACCCCTACGGGCAGTACTTC
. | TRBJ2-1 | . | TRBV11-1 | CVSSYLSRGERFF | TGTGTCAGCAGTTACCTTTCCAGGGGTGAGCGGTTCTTC
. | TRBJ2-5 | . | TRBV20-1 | CSAPDLQRGTQYF | TGCAGTGCCCCCGACCTCCAGAGAGGGACCCAATACTTC
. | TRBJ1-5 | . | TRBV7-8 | CASILGSSFNQPQHF | TGTGCCAGTATCCTCGGTAGTTCGTTTAATCAGCCCCAGCATTTT
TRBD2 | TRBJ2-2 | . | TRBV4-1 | CASSKERLAGVGRELSF | TGCGCCAGCAGCAAAGAGAGACTAGCGGGAGTCGGCAGGGAGCTGTCTTTT
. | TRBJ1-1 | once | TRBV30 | CAWTRGAAEAFF | TGTGCGTGGACGAGGGGGGCCGCTGAAGCTTTCTTT
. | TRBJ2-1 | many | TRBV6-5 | CASKKGQSDYNEQFF | TGTGCCAGCAAAAAGGGACAATCAGACTACAATGAGCAGTTCTTC
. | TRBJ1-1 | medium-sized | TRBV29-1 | CSGVGTLDGTEAFF | TGCAGCGGGGTAGGGACACTAGACGGGACTGAAGCTTTCTTT
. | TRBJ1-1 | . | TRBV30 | CAWIGGDTGAFF | TGTGCCTGGATCGGCGGGGACACTGGAGCTTTCTTT
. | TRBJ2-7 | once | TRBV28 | CASSLLTGISGAGIYEQYF | TGTGCCAGCAGTCTTCTTACAGGCATTAGCGGAGCTGGGATCTACGAGCAGTACTTC
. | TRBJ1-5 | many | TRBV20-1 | CSAMGRGQPQHF | TGCAGTGCTATGGGACGAGGCCAGCCCCAGCATTTT
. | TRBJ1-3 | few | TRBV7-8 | CASSPEGADFSGNTLYF | TGTGCCAGCAGCCCTGAAGGGGCTGATTTCTCTGGAAACACCTTATATTTT
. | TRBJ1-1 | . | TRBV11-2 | CASSKGPDPEAFF | TGTGCCAGCAGCAAGGGACCGGATCCTGAAGCTTTCTTT
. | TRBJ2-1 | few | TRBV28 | CASSLSRGLAYNEQFF | TGTGCCAGCAGTTTAAGTAGGGGACTTGCCTACAATGAGCAGTTCTTC
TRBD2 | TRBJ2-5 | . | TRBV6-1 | CTSSEPNGRARETQYF | TGTACCAGCAGTGAACCGAACGGGAGGGCGAGGGAGACCCAGTACTTC
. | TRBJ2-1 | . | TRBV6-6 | CASSYPVGSHNDQFF | TGTGCCAGCAGTTACCCCGTGGGGTCCCACAATGATCAGTTCTTC
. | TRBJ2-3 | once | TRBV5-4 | CASNLDSGSTDTQYF | TGTGCCAGCAACTTGGATAGCGGAAGCACAGATACGCAATATTTT
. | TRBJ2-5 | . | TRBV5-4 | CASSLRTGAQETQYF | TGTGCCAGCAGCTTGCGAACGGGAGCCCAAGAGACGCAGTACTTC
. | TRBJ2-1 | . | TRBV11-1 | CASTPGPVSEQFF | TGCGCCAGCACCCCGGGACCCGTCAGTGAGCAGTTCTTC